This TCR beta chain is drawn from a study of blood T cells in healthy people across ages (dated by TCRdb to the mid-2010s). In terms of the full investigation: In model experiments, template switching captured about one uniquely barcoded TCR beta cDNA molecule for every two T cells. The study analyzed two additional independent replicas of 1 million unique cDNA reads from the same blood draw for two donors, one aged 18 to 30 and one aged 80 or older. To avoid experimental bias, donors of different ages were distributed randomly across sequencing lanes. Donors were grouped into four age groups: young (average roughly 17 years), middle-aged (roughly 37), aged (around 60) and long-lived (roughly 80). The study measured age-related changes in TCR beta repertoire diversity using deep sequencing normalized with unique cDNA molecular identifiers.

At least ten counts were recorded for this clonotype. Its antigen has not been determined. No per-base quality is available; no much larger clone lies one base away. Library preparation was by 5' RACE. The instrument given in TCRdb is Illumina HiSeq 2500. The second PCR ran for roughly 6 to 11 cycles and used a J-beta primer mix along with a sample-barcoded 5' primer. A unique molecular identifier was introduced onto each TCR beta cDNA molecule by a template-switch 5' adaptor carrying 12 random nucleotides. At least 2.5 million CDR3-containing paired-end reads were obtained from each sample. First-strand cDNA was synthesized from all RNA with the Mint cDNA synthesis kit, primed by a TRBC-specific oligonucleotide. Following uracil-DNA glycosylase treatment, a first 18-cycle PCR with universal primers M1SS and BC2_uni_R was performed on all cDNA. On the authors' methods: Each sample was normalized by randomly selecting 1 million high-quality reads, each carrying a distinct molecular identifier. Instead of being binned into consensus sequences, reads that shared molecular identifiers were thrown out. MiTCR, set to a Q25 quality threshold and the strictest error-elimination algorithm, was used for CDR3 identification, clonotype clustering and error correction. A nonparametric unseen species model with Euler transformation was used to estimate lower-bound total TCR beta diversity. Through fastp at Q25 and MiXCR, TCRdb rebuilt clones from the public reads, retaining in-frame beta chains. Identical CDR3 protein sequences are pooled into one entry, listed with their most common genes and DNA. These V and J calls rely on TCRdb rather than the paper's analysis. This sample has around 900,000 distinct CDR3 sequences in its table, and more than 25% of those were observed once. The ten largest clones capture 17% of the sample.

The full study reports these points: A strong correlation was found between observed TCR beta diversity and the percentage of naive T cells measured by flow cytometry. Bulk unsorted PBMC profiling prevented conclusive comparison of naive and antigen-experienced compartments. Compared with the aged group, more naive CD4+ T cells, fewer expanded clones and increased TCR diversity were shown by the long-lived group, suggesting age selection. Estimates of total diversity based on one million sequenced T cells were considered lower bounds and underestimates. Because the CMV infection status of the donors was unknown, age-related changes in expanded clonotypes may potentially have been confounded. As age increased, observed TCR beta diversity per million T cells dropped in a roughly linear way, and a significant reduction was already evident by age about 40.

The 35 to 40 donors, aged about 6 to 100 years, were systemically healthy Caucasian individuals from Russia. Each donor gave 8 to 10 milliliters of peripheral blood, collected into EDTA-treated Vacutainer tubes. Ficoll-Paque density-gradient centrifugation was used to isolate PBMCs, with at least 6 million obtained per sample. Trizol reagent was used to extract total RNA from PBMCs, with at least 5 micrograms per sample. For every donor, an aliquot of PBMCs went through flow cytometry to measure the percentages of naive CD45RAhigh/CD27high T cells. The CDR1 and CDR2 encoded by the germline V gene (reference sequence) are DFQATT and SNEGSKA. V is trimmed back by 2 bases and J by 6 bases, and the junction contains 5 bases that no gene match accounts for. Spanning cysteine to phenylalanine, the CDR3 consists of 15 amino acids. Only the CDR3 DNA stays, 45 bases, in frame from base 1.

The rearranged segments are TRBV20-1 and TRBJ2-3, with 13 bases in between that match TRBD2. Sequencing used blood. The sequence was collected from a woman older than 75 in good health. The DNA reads TGCAGTGCTAGACCGCCACTAGCGGGGGGGGATACGCAGTATTTT. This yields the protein CSARPPLAGGDTQYF.